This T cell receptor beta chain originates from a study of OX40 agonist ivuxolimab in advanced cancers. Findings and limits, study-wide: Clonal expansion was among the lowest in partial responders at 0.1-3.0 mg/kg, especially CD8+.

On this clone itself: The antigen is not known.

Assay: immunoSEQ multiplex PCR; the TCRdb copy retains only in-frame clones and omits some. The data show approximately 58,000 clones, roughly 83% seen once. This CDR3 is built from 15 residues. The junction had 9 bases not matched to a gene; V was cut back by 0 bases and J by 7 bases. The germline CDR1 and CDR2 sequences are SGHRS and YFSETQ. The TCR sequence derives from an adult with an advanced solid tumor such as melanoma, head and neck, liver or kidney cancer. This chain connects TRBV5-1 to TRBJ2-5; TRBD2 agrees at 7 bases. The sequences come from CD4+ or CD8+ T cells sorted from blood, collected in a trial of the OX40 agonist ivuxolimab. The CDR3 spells CASSLEAGWVGTQYF. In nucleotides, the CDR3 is TGCGCCAGCAGCTTGGAAGCGGGGTGGGTTGGGACCCAGTACTTC.